This TCR beta chain was sequenced for a study of blood T cell repertoires in COVID-19. Study information: PBMCs, B-cell-depleted T cells, or T cells were the source of the cDNA or gDNA that made up the material.

Repertoires were generated with immunoSEQ multiplex PCR, while TCRdb's copy carries only in-frame clones and drops some. The data show more than 85,000 clones, about 85% seen once. This clone was observed a few times. The J segment lost 0 bases and the V segment lost 3 bases, leaving 3 bases of the junction unmatched. This CDR3 contains 16 residues. Germline V gene sequence: CDR1 LNHDA, CDR2 SQIVND (reference sequence). The rearrangement joins TRBV19 to TRBJ1-5, with TRBD1 matching 9 bases. Input material: peripheral blood. The receptor comes from a man aged 45-65 years with active COVID-19. As DNA, the CDR3 is TGTGCCAGTAGTATTCTACAGGGGGCTAGCAATCAGCCCCAGCATTTT. Its translation is CASSILQGASNQPQHF.